These 20 T cell receptor beta chains originate from one sample sequenced in a study of cytomegalovirus exposure and HLA in healthy donors. PCR amplification relied on 60 Vbeta primers (plus 13 Jbeta primers). The data were produced by immunoSEQ multiplex PCR, yet TCRdb's version contains in-frame clones alone and is incomplete. The sample lists approximately 120,000 clones, over 75% occurring once. Specimen: PBMCs. The receptors derive from a man aged 50 to 60 in good health and CMV-seronegative.

The V call is TRBV4-3, the J call TRBJ2-2; possible D gene TRBD1, 6 bases. This CDR3 is 14 amino acids long. Germline values: CDR1 LGHNA, CDR2 YSLEER. V was clipped by 4 bases and J by 6 bases, with 12 bases between them. DNA of the CDR3: TGCGCCAGCAGCCTGGACAGCCAAGCCGGGGAGCTGTTTTTT. Protein product: CASSLDSQAGELFF.

The chain is built from TRBV28 and TRBJ2-7; 10 bases align to TRBD2. CDR1 and CDR2 from the germline V gene are MDHEN and SYDVKM. CDR3 size: 15 residues. Trimming took 2 bases from V and 4 from J; bases not matched to a gene: 5. CDR3 residues: CASSLLTSGKYEQYF. The CDR3 nucleotides read TGTGCCAGCAGTTTACTCACTAGCGGGAAATACGAGCAGTACTTC. Using reference TRBV28 and TRBJ2-7 for the parts outside the CDR3, the full variable domain is DVKVTQSSRYLVKRTGEKVFLECVQDMDHENMFWYRQDPGLGLRLIYFSYDVKMKEKGDIPEGYSVSREKKERFSLILESASTNQTSMYLCASSLLTSGKYEQYFGPGTRLTVT.

The CDR3: CASSPRDGTARSNYGYTF. CDR3 DNA sequence: TGTGCCAGCAGCCCACGGGACGGGACAGCCAGGAGTAACTATGGCTACACCTTC. The chain is built from TRBV5-4 and TRBJ1-2, with 7 bases matching TRBD1. Germline CDR1 reads SGHNT; CDR2 reads YYREEE (reference sequence). V was pared by 4 bases and J by 1 base, with 16 bases of the junction left unmatched. The CDR3 spans 18 residues. Supplemented by reference TRBV5-4 and TRBJ1-2, the full variable domain reads ETGVTQSPTHLIKTRGQQVTLRCSSQSGHNTVSWYQQALGQGPQFIFQYYREEENGRGNFPPRFSGLQFPNYSSELNVNALELDDSALYLCASSPRDGTARSNYGYTFGSGTRLTVV.

This sequence joins TRBV28 and TRBJ2-2, with D possibly matching TRBD2 (6 bases). This CDR3 is built from 14 residues. V was trimmed by 7 bases and J by 4 bases, leaving 13 bases between them. Per germline, CDR1 MDHEN and CDR2 SYDVKM. CDR3 sequence (DNA): TGTGCCAGCACCAGAGGCGGGGTCACCGGGGAGCTGTTTTTT. Residues: CASTRGGVTGELFF.

The chain joins TRBV29-1 to TRBJ1-4, with D unresolved. Germline V CDR1 and CDR2: SQVTM, ANQGSEA. The germline V and J ends were trimmed by 4 bases and 2 bases, with 5 bases remaining between them. The CDR3 has 12 residues. This CDR3 reads CSVGATNEKLFF. The DNA for the CDR3 is TGCAGCGTTGGGGCGACTAATGAAAAACTGTTTTTT.

The chain links TRBV10-2 to TRBJ1-2, with D unresolved. With 1 base removed from V and 1 base from J, the gap between germline ends came to 4 bases. Per the germline V gene, CDR1 is WSHSY and CDR2 is SAAADI. The CDR3 loop spans 13 amino acids. For the CDR3, the DNA is TGCGCCAGCAGTGAGTACTATAACTATGGCTACACCTTC. This gives the protein CASSEYYNYGYTF.

This chain connects TRBV7-8 to TRBJ2-7; 9 bases align to TRBD1. V trimming: 5 bases; J trimming: 2 bases; junction bases outside the gene matches: 7. This CDR3 has 15 residues. Per germline, CDR1 SGHVS and CDR2 FQNEAQ. CDR3 coding DNA: TGTGCCAGCAGCCGAGACAGGGGGGCCACCTACGAGCAGTACTTC. This translates into CASSRDRGATYEQYF.

The CDR3 region has the DNA TGTGCCAGCAGTGAAACGGCGGGGCGCACCGGGGAGCTGTTTTTT. Protein sequence: CASSETAGRTGELFF. The rearrangement links TRBV2 to TRBJ2-2, with a possible D match to TRBD2 (6 bases). The germline V gene encodes CDR1 SNHLY and CDR2 FYNNEI. The length of the CDR3 is 15 residues. The ends were cut back, 2 bases at V and 4 bases at J, with 11 bases in the middle.

The chain is built from TRBV15 and TRBJ1-4, with D perhaps matching TRBD1 (6 bases). The germline V gene has CDR1 LNHNV and CDR2 YYDKDF (reference sequence). CDR3 length: 17 amino acids. V was clipped by 8 bases and J by 0 bases, with 19 bases between them. In nucleotides, the CDR3 is TGTGCCACCCGCCCGGACAGCCTGGAGACAACTAATGAAAAACTGTTTTTT. Encoded protein: CATRPDSLETTNEKLFF. The whole variable domain, remainder taken from reference TRBV15 and TRBJ1-4, is DAMVIQNPRYQVTQFGKPVTLSCSQTLNHNVMYWYQQKSSQAPKLLFHYYDKDFNNEADTPDNFQSRRPNTSFCFLDIRSPGLGDTAMYLCATRPDSLETTNEKLFFGSGTQLSVL.

This clone was recorded a few times. At one end the junction does not follow the germline gene, possibly because of a read error. This chain connects TRBV7-7 to TRBJ2-5; 11 positions match TRBD1. This CDR3 region has 16 residues. CDR1 is SSHAT, CDR2 FNYEAQ, per germline (reference sequence). The CDR3 spells CASSPPGQGAIKTQYF. Written as DNA, the CDR3 is TGTGCTAGCAGCCCACCTGGACAGGGGGCCATAAAGACCCAGTACTTC.

The CDR3 region is CASSLEQGAGANVLTF. The DNA of the CDR3 is TGCGCCAGCAGCTTGGAACAGGGGGCAGGGGCCAACGTCCTGACTTTC. V and J are TRBV5-1 and TRBJ2-6; 9 bases match TRBD1. J lost 4 bases, V lost 0 bases, and 2 bases had no gene match. There are 16 residues in the CDR3. CDR1 is SGHRS, CDR2 YFSETQ, per germline.

The chain has TRBV6-5 and TRBJ2-5; 7 bases align to TRBD2. The J call is doubtful: the DNA matches TRBJ2-7 better. This CDR3 is built from 13 residues. Germline values: CDR1 MNHEY, CDR2 SVGAGI. CDR3 region: CACSSGPTYEQYF. The CDR3 DNA reads TGTGCCTGTTCTAGCGGTCCAACCTACGAGCAGTACTTC.

The rearrangement joins TRBV6-1 to TRBJ2-5; TRBD2 matches at 13 bases. In germline, CDR1 is MNHNS, CDR2 SASEGT. The ends lost 0 bases at V and 5 bases at J; junction bases unmatched: 6. The CDR3 consists of 17 residues. CDR3 sequence reads: CASSEAGLAGKWETQYF. The CDR3 DNA is TGTGCCAGCAGTGAAGCGGGACTAGCGGGAAAGTGGGAGACCCAGTACTTC.

The CDR3 DNA reads TGTGCCAGTCGCGTGGGACAGTTCTATGGCTACACCTTC. Translating gives CASRVGQFYGYTF. The J gene is TRBJ1-2, the V gene TRBV19; 7 positions agree with TRBD1. The CDR3 consists of 13 residues. The J segment lost 4 bases and the V segment lost 8 bases, leaving 7 bases of the junction unmatched. Germline values: CDR1 LNHDA, CDR2 SQIVND (reference sequence).

J is TRBJ1-2 and V is TRBV4-1; D is undetermined. The CDR3 is 14 residues long. Per the germline V gene, CDR1 is MGHRA and CDR2 is YSYEKL. Between the trimmed V and J ends, which lost 4 bases and 5 bases, there was a span of 14 bases. The DNA of the CDR3 is TGCGCCAGCAGCCTAGAACTGTACCCGTATGGCTACACCTTC. Its protein product is CASSLELYPYGYTF.

The V and J genes are TRBV29-1 and TRBJ2-1; a possible D gene is TRBD1 (5 bases). V was trimmed by 3 bases and J by 3 bases, leaving 15 bases between them. This CDR3 spans 15 amino acids. Germline V gene sequence: CDR1 SQVTM, CDR2 ANQGSEA. Written as DNA, the CDR3 is TGCAGCGTTGACGTCGGCAGGGTGAGCTACAATGAGCAGTTCTTC. Its protein is CSVDVGRVSYNEQFF.

The V and J genes are TRBV5-5 and TRBJ2-6, with 8 bases aligning to TRBD1. Germline loops: CDR1 SGHKS, CDR2 YYEKEE (reference sequence). With 4 bases clipped from V and 18 bases from J, the junction kept 15 bases outside the gene matches. CDR3 length: 14 residues. The CDR3 DNA reads TGTGCCAGCAGCGAAAAACTGGCGGGGACAGGCCCGACTTTC. Translating it yields CASSEKLAGTGPTF.

This chain joins TRBV11-2 and TRBJ2-1; TRBD2 might be the D (5 bases). Trimming cost V 2 bases and J 7 bases, with 21 bases left between them. There are 17 residues in the CDR3. The germline V gene has CDR1 SGHAT and CDR2 FQNNGV. The CDR3, as DNA: TGTGCCAGCAGCTTACAACCCCTCTCGGGGAGTGGGAATGAGCAGTTCTTC. This translates into CASSLQPLSGSGNEQFF.

The V gene is TRBV7-9, the J gene TRBJ1-5, with a possible D match to TRBD1 (6 bases). Trimming removed 5 bases at V and 4 bases at J, with 12 bases between. Germline loops: CDR1 SEHNR, CDR2 FQNEAQ (reference sequence). The CDR3 runs 14 residues. The CDR3 is CASSPGTPNQPQHF. In DNA, the CDR3 is TGTGCCAGCAGCCCCGGGACACCGAATCAGCCCCAGCATTTT.

CDR3 nucleotide sequence: TGCAGCGCTCAAACAGGGGAAGGAGGGCAGCCCCAGCATTTT. Protein sequence: CSAQTGEGGQPQHF. The chain employs TRBV29-1 and TRBJ1-5; 7 nucleotides agree with TRBD1. The CDR3 runs to 14 residues. The V and J ends lost 7 bases and 7 bases, in that order; junction bases with no gene match: 13. Germline loops: CDR1 SQVTM, CDR2 ANQGSEA.